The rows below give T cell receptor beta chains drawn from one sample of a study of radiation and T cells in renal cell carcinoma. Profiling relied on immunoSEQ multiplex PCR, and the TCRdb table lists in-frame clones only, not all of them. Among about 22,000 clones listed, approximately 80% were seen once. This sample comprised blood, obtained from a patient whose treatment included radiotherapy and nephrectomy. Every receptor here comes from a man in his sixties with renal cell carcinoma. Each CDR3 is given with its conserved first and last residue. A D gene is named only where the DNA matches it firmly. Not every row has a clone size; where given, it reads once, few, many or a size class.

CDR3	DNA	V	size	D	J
CASSHGGDRQYF	TGTGCCAGCAGCCATGGGGGGGACAGGCAGTACTTC	TRBV11-2	-	-	TRBJ2-7
CASTTNELLRHEQYF	TGTGCCAGCACCACCAACGAGCTTCTTCGACACGAGCAGTACTTC	TRBV5-6	-	-	TRBJ2-7
CASSQLPGQGFGGYTF	TGCGCCAGCAGCCAGCTACCGGGACAGGGGTTTGGTGGCTACACCTTC	TRBV4-1	-	TRBD1	TRBJ1-2
CSARETDDTF	TGCAGTGCTAGAGAAACAGATGACACCTTC	TRBV20-1	-	-	TRBJ1-2
CASSVVDGSEAFF	TGCGCCAGCAGTGTGGTGGATGGCTCTGAAGCTTTCTTT	TRBV10-2	-	-	TRBJ1-1
CASSQNHREQYF	TGTGCCAGCAGCCAAAACCACAGGGAGCAGTACTTC	TRBV5-6	once	-	TRBJ2-7
CASSYIPGTEYGYTF	TGCGCCAGCAGCTACATACCCGGGACGGAATATGGCTACACCTTC	TRBV5-1	-	-	TRBJ1-2
CASSRAGATNEKLFF	TGCGCCAGCAGCCGCGCAGGGGCCACTAATGAAAAACTGTTTTTT	TRBV5-1	-	-	TRBJ1-4
CASSPDTDTQYF	TGTGCCAGCAGTCCCGACACAGATACGCAGTATTTT	TRBV6-5	-	-	TRBJ2-3
CASSQDYTGRGEKLFF	TGCGCCAGCAGCCAAGATTATACGGGGAGGGGTGAAAAACTGTTTTTT	TRBV4-1	once	-	TRBJ1-4
CASSATRITDTQYF	TGTGCCAGCAGCGCCACACGTATCACAGATACGCAGTATTTT	TRBV7-9	-	-	TRBJ2-3
CSARTGSGYTF	TGCAGTGCTCGGACAGGGTCAGGCTACACCTTC	TRBV20-1	-	TRBD1	TRBJ1-2
CASSVKEGSPLHF	TGTGCCAGCAGCGTAAAAGAGGGCTCACCCCTCCACTTT	TRBV9	-	-	TRBJ1-6
CATSRVRSGRGYEQFF	TGTGCCACCAGCAGGGTCCGGAGCGGGAGGGGATATGAGCAGTTCTTC	TRBV15	-	TRBD2	TRBJ2-1
CSAPHGDTQYF	TGCAGTGCTCCCCACGGAGATACGCAGTATTTT	TRBV20-1	-	-	TRBJ2-3
CASSLGSTGANGWHF	TGTGCCAGCAGCTTAGGCTCGACAGGGGCCAACGGCTGGCACTTC	TRBV7-6	-	TRBD1	TRBJ2-5
CASSAQGQSDEAFF	TGTGCCAGCAGCGCACAGGGGCAATCGGATGAAGCTTTCTTT	TRBV6-4	once	TRBD1	TRBJ1-1
CASSLEGRGRYEQYF	TGTGCCAGCAGCTTGGAGGGCAGGGGGAGGTACGAGCAGTACTTC	TRBV5-4	-	-	TRBJ2-7
CASSDVGGSFDEQFF	TGTGCCAGCAGTGATGTTGGCGGGAGTTTCGATGAGCAGTTCTTC	TRBV2	many	TRBD2	TRBJ2-1
CASSQYSTRYNEQFF	TGTGCCAGCAGCCAATACTCTACTAGATACAATGAGCAGTTCTTC	TRBV14	few	-	TRBJ2-1
CAWSRSTRSYEQYF	TGTGCCTGGAGTCGTTCGACACGCTCCTACGAGCAGTACTTC	TRBV30	-	-	TRBJ2-7
CASSEGQSGYNEQFF	TGTGCCAGCAGTGAAGGACAGTCAGGCTACAATGAGCAGTTCTTC	TRBV6-1	-	-	TRBJ2-1
CASGWVQVETQYF	TGTGCTAGTGGTTGGGTCCAGGTGGAGACCCAGTACTTC	TRBV12-5	-	-	TRBJ2-5
CACGYRGVGNSPLHF	TGTGCCTGCGGCTACAGGGGTGTGGGCAATTCACCCCTCCACTTT	TRBV30	-	TRBD1	TRBJ1-6
CASSPRVVRDTIYF	TGTGCCAGCTCACCGCGAGTCGTCAGGGACACCATATATTTT	TRBV18	-	-	TRBJ1-3
CATIRDSNQPQHF	TGTGCCACCATAAGGGATAGCAATCAGCCCCAGCATTTT	TRBV28	-	-	TRBJ1-5
CASSGAGGSYNEQFF	TGCGCCAGCAGTGGAGCGGGAGGGTCCTACAATGAGCAGTTCTTC	TRBV5-1	-	TRBD2	TRBJ2-1
CASSSTVSGNTIYF	TGTGCCAGCAGCTCTACTGTCTCAGGAAACACCATATATTTT	TRBV2	once	-	TRBJ1-3
CSVEGAGGAVTEAFF	TGCAGCGTTGAAGGGGCAGGGGGCGCGGTCACTGAAGCTTTCTTT	TRBV29-1	-	TRBD1	TRBJ1-1